Listed here are 12 T cell receptor beta chains from one sample, sequenced in a study of cytomegalovirus exposure and HLA in healthy donors. The study ran its PCR with 60 Vbeta and 13 Jbeta primers. Profiling relied on immunoSEQ multiplex PCR, and the TCRdb table lists in-frame clones only, not all of them. The sample includes over 120,000 clones, 80% of them seen just once. Sequenced: PBMCs. Receptors originate from a middle-aged man in good health and CMV-seronegative.

The rearrangement uses TRBV5-1 and TRBJ1-2; 8 positions match TRBD1. V lost 1 base to trimming and J lost 8 bases; unmatched junction nucleotides: 4. The CDR3 is 13 amino acids. Germline assignment: CDR1 SGHRS and CDR2 YFSETQ. In DNA, the CDR3 is TGCGCCAGCAGCTTGACAGGGGGACGGGGCTACACCTTC. It specifies CASSLTGGRGYTF. The complete variable domain, with remaining parts taken from reference TRBV5-1 and TRBJ1-2, reads KAGVTQTPRYLIKTRGQQVTLSCSPISGHRSVSWYQQTPGQGLQFLFEYFSETQRNKGNFPGRFSGRQFSNSRSEMNVSTLELGDSALYLCASSLTGGRGYTFGSGTRLTVV.

The CDR3 DNA is TGTGCCAGCAGCCCGAGCCTATATGGAGATACGCAGTATTTT. Translation: CASSPSLYGDTQYF. The J gene is TRBJ2-3, the V gene TRBV7-3; D uncertain. V lost 5 bases to trimming and J lost 5 bases, with 14 bases between them. The CDR3 has 14 amino acids. The germline gives CDR1 SGHTA, CDR2 FQGTGA.

This clone was found once. The rearrangement joins TRBV7-9 to TRBJ1-5; unclear D gene. Germline assignment: CDR1 SEHNR and CDR2 FQNEAQ (reference sequence). The length of the CDR3 is 14 residues. Trimming removed 5 bases from V and 3 bases from J, with 11 bases in between. The CDR3 protein is CASSPEQNNQPQHF. CDR3 coding DNA: TGTGCCAGCAGCCCCGAACAGAACAATCAGCCCCAGCATTTT.

The chain couples TRBV30 to TRBJ1-1, with 8 bases matching TRBD1. In germline, CDR1 is GTSNPN, CDR2 SVGIG (reference sequence). The CDR3 consists of 15 residues. V shed 3 bases and J 1 base; nucleotides not matched to a gene: 7. CDR3 in amino acids: CAWSRRQGTNTEAFF. Here the CDR3 DNA reads TGTGCCTGGAGCAGAAGACAGGGGACGAACACTGAAGCTTTCTTT.

This chain connects TRBV30 to TRBJ1-5; no clear D gene. V lost 3 bases and J 0 bases, leaving 6 bases between the germline ends. This CDR3 has 13 residues. Germline-derived CDR1 and CDR2 are GTSNPN and SVGIG (reference sequence). CDR3 amino acids: CAWSVYSNQPQHF. The CDR3 bases are TGTGCCTGGAGCGTCTATAGCAATCAGCCCCAGCATTTT.

The table lists this clone with many counts. The chain couples TRBV9 to TRBJ2-7, with 9 nucleotides matching TRBD1. Germline V CDR1 and CDR2: SGDLS, YYNGEE. The CDR3 loop spans 13 amino acids. Germline trimming cut 4 bases from V and 3 bases from J; bases unmatched to any gene: 2. CDR3 in amino acids: CASSLGQGYEQYF. The CDR3 DNA reads TGTGCCAGCAGCTTGGGACAGGGCTACGAGCAGTACTTC.

The chain carries TRBV7-3 and TRBJ1-2; D uncertain. CDR1 SGHTA and CDR2 FQGTGA come from the germline V gene. V was clipped by 1 base and J by 6 bases, with 9 bases between them. CDR3 size: 13 residues. The DNA for the CDR3 is TGTGCCAGCAGCTTAAATAGGCAGGATGGCTACACCTTC. Its protein product is CASSLNRQDGYTF. The full variable domain, in which reference TRBV7-3 and TRBJ1-2 provide the parts outside the CDR3, is GAGVSQTPSNKVTEKGKYVELRCDPISGHTALYWYRQSLGQGPEFLIYFQGTGAADDSGLPNDRFFAVRPEGSVSTLKIQRTERGDSAVYLCASSLNRQDGYTFGSGTRLTVV.

The rearrangement joins TRBV5-6 to TRBJ1-4; 11 positions match TRBD1. CDR3 size: 15 residues. The V gene end was trimmed by 3 bases and the J gene end by 8 bases; junction bases not matched to a gene: 6. CDR1 SGHDT and CDR2 YYEEEE come from the germline V gene. The CDR3 loop is CASSWTGGVEEKLFF. The CDR3 bases are TGTGCCAGCAGCTGGACAGGGGGCGTCGAAGAAAAACTGTTTTTT. The whole variable domain, filled in from reference TRBV5-6 and TRBJ1-4, reads DAGVTQSPTHLIKTRGQQVTLRCSPKSGHDTVSWYQQALGQGPQFIFQYYEEEERQRGNFPDRFSGHQFPNYSSELNVNALLLGDSALYLCASSWTGGVEEKLFFGSGTQLSVL.

V gene TRBV7-8 combines with J gene TRBJ2-2; TRBD1 matches at 7 bases. Germline lookup yields CDR1 SGHVS and CDR2 FQNEAQ. The CDR3 extends over 12 amino acids. Losses at the gene ends were 5 bases for V and 6 bases for J; bases not matched to a gene: 0. CDR3 in amino acids: CASSRGPGELFF. DNA for the CDR3: TGTGCCAGCAGCAGGGGGCCCGGGGAGCTGTTTTTT.

J is TRBJ2-7 and V is TRBV5-1, with 8 positions matching TRBD2. V shed 4 bases and J 0 bases; nucleotides not matched to a gene: 9. The CDR3 totals 16 residues. Germline-derived CDR1 and CDR2 are SGHRS and YFSETQ. The CDR3 nucleotides read TGCGCCAGCAGCCCCCTGGTTAGCGGGGACTCCTACGAGCAGTACTTC. This encodes CASSPLVSGDSYEQYF.

CDR3 DNA: TGTGCCAGCAGTGAAAATCAGGCCGTTCCCTACGAGCAGTACTTC. Protein: CASSENQAVPYEQYF. The rearrangement joins TRBV2 to TRBJ2-7, with D hard to call. The V gene lost 2 bases and the J gene lost 2 bases, with 13 bases spanning the gap. This CDR3 comprises 15 residues. Germline V gives CDR1 SNHLY, CDR2 FYNNEI.

This sequence joins TRBV6-5 and TRBJ1-1; D may be TRBD1 (6 bases). Germline CDR1 and CDR2: MNHEY and SVGAGI. The V end was cut by 2 bases, the J end by 11 bases, with 21 bases between. The CDR3 is 15 residues long. This CDR3 is CASSYPDPLGGRAFF. Here the CDR3 DNA reads TGTGCCAGCAGTTACCCGGATCCATTGGGGGGGCGGGCTTTCTTT.